The clone carrying this TCR beta chain was seen ten or more times. The V end lost 1 base, the J end lost 2 bases, and 6 bases lay between the germline ends. Germline V CDR1 and CDR2: DFQATT, SNEGSKA (reference sequence). The CDR3 is 13 residues long. TCRdb re-called the RT-PCR reads with MiXCR, one entry per CDR3 protein. Here the sample spans around 700,000 distinct CDR3 sequences, 12% to 15% being singletons. This receptor was obtained from a female donor in good health, serving as a healthy control. The sequenced material came from memory CD4+ T cells from blood. V usage is TRBV20-1 and J usage is TRBJ2-1; no clear D. The chain's CDR3 is CSARGATYNEQFF. For the CDR3, the DNA is TGCAGTGCTAGAGGGGCGACCTACAATGAGCAGTTCTTC.